The clone carrying this TCR beta chain was recorded at least ten times. Its antigen is unknown. Arm-PCR of CDR3 regions and iRepertoire HTBI primers were used to build TCR beta libraries. TCRdb recomputed calls from the multiplex PCR reads with MiXCR, one row per CDR3 protein. The table records about 370,000 distinct CDR3 sequences, 15% to 18% of them present only once. The data derive from a study of regulatory T cells in long-lasting Graves disease. Germline lookup yields CDR1 SEHNR and CDR2 FQNEAQ (reference sequence). V was pared by 6 bases and J by 2 bases, with 5 bases of the junction left unmatched. The CDR3 loop spans 14 amino acids. The sample's time point: newly diagnosed GD, antithyroid drugs for less than 3 months. PBMC-extracted RNA yielded the TCR library. Points from the study as a whole: It is possible that accuracy was reduced by the small size of the sample. Lower TCR diversity was seen in persistent Graves' patients than in newly diagnosed ones.

The V gene is TRBV7-9, the J gene TRBJ2-7; 9 bases agree with TRBD1. The TCR sequence derives from a female donor with Graves disease. Sequencing was performed on peripheral blood mononuclear cells (PBMCs), taken at new diagnosis, from a patient treated with antithyroid drugs. CDR3 sequence: CASRPRQGAYEQYF. For the CDR3, the DNA is TGTGCCAGCAGGCCACGACAGGGGGCCTACGAGCAGTACTTC.